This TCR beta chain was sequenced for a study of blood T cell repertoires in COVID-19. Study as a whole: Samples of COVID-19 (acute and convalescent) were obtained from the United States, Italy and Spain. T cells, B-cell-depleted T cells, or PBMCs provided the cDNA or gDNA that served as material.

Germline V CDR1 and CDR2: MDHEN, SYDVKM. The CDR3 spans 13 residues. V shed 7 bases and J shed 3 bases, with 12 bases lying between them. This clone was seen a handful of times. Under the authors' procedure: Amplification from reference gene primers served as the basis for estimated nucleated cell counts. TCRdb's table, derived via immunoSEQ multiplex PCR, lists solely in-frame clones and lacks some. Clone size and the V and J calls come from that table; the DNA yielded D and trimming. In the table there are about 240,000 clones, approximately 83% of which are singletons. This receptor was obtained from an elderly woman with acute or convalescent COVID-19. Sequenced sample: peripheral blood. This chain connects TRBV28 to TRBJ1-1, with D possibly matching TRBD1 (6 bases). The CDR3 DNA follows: TGTGCCAGCATGGTGGGGGCGGACACTGAAGCTTTCTTT. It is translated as CASMVGADTEAFF.